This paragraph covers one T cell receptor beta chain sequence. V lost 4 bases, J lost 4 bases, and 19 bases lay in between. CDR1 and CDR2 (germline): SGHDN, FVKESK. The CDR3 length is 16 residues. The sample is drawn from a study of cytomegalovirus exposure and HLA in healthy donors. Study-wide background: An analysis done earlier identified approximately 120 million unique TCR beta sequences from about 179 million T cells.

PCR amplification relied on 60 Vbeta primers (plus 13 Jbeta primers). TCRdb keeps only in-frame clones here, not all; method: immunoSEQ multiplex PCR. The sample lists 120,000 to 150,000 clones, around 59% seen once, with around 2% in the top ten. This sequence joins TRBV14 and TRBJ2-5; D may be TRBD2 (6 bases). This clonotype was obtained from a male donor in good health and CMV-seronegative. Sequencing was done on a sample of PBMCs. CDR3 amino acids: CASSRRQAGWGETQYF. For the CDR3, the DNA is TGTGCCAGCAGCCGAAGGCAGGCGGGGTGGGGAGAGACCCAGTACTTC.